This T cell receptor beta chain was sequenced in a study of blood T cell repertoires in COVID-19. Germline V CDR1 and CDR2: MNHNY, SVGAGI (reference sequence). CDR3 length: 16 residues. After removal of 6 bases from V and 0 bases from J, the junction contained 8 bases not matched to a gene. The repertoire was sequenced with immunoSEQ multiplex PCR; TCRdb's copy has only in-frame clones and lacks some. In the table there are about 91,000 clones, 88% of which are singletons. The specimen sequenced was peripheral blood. The chain couples TRBV6-6 to TRBJ1-1, with TRBD1 matching 9 bases. The TCR was taken from a woman between 70 and 85 years old with acute or convalescent COVID-19. CDR3 nucleotide sequence: TGTGCCAGCAGAGGACCCTGGGACAGGGTGAACACTGAAGCTTTCTTT. It is translated as CASRGPWDRVNTEAFF.